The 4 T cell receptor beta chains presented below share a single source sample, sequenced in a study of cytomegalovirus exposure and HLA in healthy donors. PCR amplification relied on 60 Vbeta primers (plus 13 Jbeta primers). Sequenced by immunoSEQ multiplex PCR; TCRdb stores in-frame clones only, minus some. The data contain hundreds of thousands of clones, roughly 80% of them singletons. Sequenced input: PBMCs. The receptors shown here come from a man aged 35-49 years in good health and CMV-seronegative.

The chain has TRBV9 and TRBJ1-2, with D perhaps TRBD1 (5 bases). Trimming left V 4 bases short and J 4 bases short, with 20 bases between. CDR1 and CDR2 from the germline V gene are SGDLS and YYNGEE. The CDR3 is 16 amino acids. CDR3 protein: CASSPGSGFVAYGYTF. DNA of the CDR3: TGTGCCAGCAGCCCAGGGTCTGGGTTCGTGGCCTATGGCTACACCTTC.

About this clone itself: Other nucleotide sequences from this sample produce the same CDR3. In nucleotides, the CDR3 is TGCGCCAGCAGCTTGGCCGTAGACAAGCTGATCTATAATTCACCCCTCCACTTT. Its translation is CASSLAVDKLIYNSPLHF. This chain connects TRBV5-1 to TRBJ1-6, with D hard to call. Germline V gene lookup returns CDR1 SGHRS and CDR2 YFSETQ. There are 18 residues in the CDR3. With 0 bases removed from V and 3 bases from J, the gap between germline ends came to 16 bases. The full variable domain, with the rest looked up from reference TRBV5-1 and TRBJ1-6, is KAGVTQTPRYLIKTRGQQVTLSCSPISGHRSVSWYQQTPGQGLQFLFEYFSETQRNKGNFPGRFSGRQFSNSRSEMNVSTLELGDSALYLCASSLAVDKLIYNSPLHFGNGTRLTVT.

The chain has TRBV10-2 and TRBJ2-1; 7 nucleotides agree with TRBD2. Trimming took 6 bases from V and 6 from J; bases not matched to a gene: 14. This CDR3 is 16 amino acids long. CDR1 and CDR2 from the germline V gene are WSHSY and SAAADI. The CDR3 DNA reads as TGCGCCAGCAGGTCCCCGGGGGGAACCCCCAGCAATGAGCAGTTCTTC. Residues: CASRSPGGTPSNEQFF.

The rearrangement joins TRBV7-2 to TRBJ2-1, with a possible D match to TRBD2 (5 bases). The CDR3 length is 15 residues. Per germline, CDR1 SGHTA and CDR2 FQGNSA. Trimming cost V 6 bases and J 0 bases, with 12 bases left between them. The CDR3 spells CASRPGMSSYNEQFF. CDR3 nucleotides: TGTGCCAGCAGACCCGGGATGAGCTCCTACAATGAGCAGTTCTTC.